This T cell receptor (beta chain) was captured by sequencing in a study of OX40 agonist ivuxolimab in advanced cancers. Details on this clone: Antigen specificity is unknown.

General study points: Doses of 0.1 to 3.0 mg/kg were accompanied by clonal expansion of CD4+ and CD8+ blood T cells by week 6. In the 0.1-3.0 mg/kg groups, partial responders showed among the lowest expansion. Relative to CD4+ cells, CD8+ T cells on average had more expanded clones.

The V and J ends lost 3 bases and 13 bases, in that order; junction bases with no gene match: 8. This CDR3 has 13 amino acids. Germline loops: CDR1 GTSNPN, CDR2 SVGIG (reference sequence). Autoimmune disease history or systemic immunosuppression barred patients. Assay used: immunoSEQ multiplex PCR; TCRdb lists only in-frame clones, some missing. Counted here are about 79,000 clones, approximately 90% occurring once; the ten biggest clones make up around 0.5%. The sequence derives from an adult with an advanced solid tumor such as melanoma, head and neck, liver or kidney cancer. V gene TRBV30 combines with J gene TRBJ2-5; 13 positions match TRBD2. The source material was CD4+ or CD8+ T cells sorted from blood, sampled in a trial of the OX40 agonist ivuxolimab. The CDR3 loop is CAWRTSGLAGWYF. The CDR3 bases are TGTGCCTGGAGGACCTCGGGACTAGCGGGATGGTACTTC.